This T cell receptor (beta chain) was identified in a study of blood T cell repertoires in COVID-19. About the research overall: Samples representing acute and convalescent COVID-19 were sourced from the United States, Italy and Spain. Sources were T cells, B-cell-depleted T cells, or PBMCs; the material itself was cDNA or gDNA.

Germline V CDR1 and CDR2: LGHDT, YNNKEL (reference sequence). This CDR3 contains 15 residues. Trimming left V 3 bases short and J 1 base short, with 9 bases between. In the study's own analysis: Estimated nucleated cell counts came from reference gene primer amplification. Method: immunoSEQ multiplex PCR; TCRdb's copy keeps in-frame clones and lacks some. The V and J calls and the clone size are those of that table, but D and trimming were determined from the DNA. Among 250,000 or so clones listed, 89% were seen once. The rearrangement joins TRBV3-1 (or the pseudogene TRBV3-2) to TRBJ2-2; no firm D call. This receptor was taken from a woman in her thirties or forties who had recovered from COVID-19. The sample taken for sequencing was peripheral blood. In DNA, the CDR3 is TGTGCCAGCAGCCAGGAGACGCAGAACACCGGGGAGCTGTTTTTT. Its protein product is CASSQETQNTGELFF.